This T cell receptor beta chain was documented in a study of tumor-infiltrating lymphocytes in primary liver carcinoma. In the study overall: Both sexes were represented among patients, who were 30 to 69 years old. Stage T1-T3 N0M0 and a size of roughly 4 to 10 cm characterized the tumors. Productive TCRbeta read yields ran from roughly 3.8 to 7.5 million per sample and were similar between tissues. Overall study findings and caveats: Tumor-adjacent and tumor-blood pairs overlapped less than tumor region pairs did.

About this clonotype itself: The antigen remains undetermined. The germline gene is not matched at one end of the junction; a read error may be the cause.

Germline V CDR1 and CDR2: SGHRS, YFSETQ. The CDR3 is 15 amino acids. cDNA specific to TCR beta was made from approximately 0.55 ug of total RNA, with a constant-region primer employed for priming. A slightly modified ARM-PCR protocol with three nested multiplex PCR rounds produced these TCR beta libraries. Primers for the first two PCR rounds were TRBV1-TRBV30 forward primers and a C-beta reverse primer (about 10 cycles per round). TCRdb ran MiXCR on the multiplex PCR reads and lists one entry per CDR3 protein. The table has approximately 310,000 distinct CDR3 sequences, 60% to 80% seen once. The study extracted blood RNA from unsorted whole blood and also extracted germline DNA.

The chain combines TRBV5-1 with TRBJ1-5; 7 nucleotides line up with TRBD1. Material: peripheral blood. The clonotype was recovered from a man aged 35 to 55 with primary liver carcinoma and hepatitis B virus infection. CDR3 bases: TGCACCAGCAGCTTGATGGGACAGCTCAATCAGCCCCAGCATTTT. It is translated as CTSSLMGQLNQPQHF.